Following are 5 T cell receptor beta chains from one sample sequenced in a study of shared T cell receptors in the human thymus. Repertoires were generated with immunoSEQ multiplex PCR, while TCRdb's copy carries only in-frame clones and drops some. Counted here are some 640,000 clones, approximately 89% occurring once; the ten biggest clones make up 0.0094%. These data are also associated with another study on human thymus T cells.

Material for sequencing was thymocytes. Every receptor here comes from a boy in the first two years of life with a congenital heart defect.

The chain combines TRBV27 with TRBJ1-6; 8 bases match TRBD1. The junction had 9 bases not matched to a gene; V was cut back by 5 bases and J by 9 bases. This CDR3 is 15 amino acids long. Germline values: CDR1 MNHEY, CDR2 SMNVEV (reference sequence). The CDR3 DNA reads TGTGCCAGCAGTGCGAGGGACAGGATCGGTTCACCCCTCCACTTT. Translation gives CASSARDRIGSPLHF.

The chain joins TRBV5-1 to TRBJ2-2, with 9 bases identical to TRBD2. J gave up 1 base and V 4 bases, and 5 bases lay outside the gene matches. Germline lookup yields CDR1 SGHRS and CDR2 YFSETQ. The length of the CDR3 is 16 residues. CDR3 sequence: CASSGGLAVNTGELFF. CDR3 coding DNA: TGCGCCAGCAGCGGGGGACTAGCTGTGAACACCGGGGAGCTGTTTTTT.

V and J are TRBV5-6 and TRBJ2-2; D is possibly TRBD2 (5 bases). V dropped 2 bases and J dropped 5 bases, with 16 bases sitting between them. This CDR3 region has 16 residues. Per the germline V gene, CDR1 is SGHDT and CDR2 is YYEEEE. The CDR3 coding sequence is TGTGCCAGCAGCTTAGTTGCGGGCCCCCGGACCGGGGAGCTGTTTTTT. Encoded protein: CASSLVAGPRTGELFF.

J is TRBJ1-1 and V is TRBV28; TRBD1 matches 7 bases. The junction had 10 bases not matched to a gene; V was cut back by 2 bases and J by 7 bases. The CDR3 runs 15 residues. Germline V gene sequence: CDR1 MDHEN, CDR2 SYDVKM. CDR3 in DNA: TGTGCCAGCAGTTTAAATCCCGGGACAGCCTTTGAAGCTTTCTTT. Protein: CASSLNPGTAFEAFF.

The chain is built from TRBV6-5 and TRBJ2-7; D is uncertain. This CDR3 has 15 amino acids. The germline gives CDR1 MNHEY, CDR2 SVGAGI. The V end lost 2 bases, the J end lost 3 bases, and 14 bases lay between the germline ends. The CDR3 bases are TGTGCCAGCAGTTACGCCGTTGGGCGTAGCTACGAGCAGTACTTC. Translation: CASSYAVGRSYEQYF.